The entry below describes one T cell receptor beta chain. Its target is unknown. Clones were read by immunoSEQ multiplex PCR, and TCRdb kept only the in-frame ones, dropping some. The sample has 60,000 to 75,000 clones, 85% to 95% seen once. These data belong to a study of CD4 T cells in relation to SARS-CoV-2 and coronaviruses. Study information: The HLA restriction of the shared crossreactive spike epitopes was mapped.

From germline, CDR1 is KGHDR and CDR2 SFDVKD. The CDR3 spans 15 residues. V lost 5 bases to trimming and J lost 4 bases, with 14 bases between them. Study results and limitations: The cross-reactivity analysis covered only spike protein, not other viral proteins. Each donor contributed either pre-pandemic or post-infection samples, not both.

Unexposed donor CD4+ T cells date from about 2011-2018, before the COVID-19 pandemic. J is TRBJ2-1 and V is TRBV24-1; no clear D. This receptor was taken from a human donor in good health. Sequencing was carried out using naive CD4+ T cells from PBMCs. Subset described: naive CD4+ T cells isolated by negative enrichment. CDR3: CATSAMGQSYNEQFF. The CDR3 nucleotides are TGTGCCACCAGTGCAATGGGTCAGTCGTACAATGAGCAGTTCTTC.